This TCR beta chain was captured in a study of neurological immune-mediated disorders. Findings and caveats of the study: The repertoires of 18 of 34 multiple sclerosis patients fell into one related-CDR3 cluster (a possible signature) under phylogenetic grouping.

TCRdb used MiXCR to reprocess the 5' RACE reads, holding one entry per CDR3 protein. The sample shows about 58,000 distinct CDR3 sequences, roughly 3.5% of them seen only once. This clonotype was counted ten times or more. Antigen specificity is unknown. Trimming at V came to 5 bases and at J to 3 bases, leaving 21 bases not matched to a gene. Germline-derived CDR1 and CDR2 are SGHRS and YFSETQ. This CDR3 has 21 residues. Source material: PBMCs. This TCR was sampled from a woman aged 55-69 years with multiple sclerosis. The rearrangement uses TRBV5-1 and TRBJ2-4, with TRBD2 identical over 12 bases. The DNA for the CDR3 is TGCGCCAGCAGGGGGGCGATTCCGGGACTAGCGGGCGAAGGCGGCAAAAACATTCAGTACTTC. Encoded protein: CASRGAIPGLAGEGGKNIQYF.